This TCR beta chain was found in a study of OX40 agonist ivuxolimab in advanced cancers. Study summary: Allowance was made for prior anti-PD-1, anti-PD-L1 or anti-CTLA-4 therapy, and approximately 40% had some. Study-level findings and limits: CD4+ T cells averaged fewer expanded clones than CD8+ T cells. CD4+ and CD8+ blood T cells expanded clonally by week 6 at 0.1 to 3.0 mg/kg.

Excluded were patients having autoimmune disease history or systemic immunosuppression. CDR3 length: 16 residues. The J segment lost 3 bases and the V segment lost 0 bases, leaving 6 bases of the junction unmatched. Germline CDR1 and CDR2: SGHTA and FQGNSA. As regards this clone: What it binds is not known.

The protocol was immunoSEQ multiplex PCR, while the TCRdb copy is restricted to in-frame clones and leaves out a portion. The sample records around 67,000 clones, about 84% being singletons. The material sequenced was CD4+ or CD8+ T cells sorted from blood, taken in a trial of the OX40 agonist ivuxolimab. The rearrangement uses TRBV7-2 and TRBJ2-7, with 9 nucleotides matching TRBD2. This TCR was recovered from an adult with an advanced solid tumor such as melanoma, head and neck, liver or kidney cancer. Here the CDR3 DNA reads TGTGCCAGCAGCTTAGCAATTAGCGGGGGAATCTACGAGCAGTACTTC. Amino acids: CASSLAISGGIYEQYF.